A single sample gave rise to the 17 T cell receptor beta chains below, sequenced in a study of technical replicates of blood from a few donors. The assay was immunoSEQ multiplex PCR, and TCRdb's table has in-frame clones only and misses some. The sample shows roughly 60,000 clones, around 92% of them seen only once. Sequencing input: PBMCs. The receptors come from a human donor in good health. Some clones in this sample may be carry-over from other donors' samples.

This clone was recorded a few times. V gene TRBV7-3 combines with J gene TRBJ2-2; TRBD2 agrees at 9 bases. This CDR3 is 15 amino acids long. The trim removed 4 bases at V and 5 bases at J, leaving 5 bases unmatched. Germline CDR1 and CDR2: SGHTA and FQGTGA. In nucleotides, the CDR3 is TGTGCCAGCAGCTCGGCGGGGGGGAGGACCGGGGAGCTGTTTTTT. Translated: CASSSAGGRTGELFF.

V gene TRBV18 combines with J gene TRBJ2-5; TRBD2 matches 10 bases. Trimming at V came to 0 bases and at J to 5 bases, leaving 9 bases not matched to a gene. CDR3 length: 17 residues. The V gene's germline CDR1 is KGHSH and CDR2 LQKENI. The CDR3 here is CASSPPESSGRGETQYF. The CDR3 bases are TGTGCCAGCTCACCACCGGAGTCTAGCGGGAGAGGGGAGACCCAGTACTTC.

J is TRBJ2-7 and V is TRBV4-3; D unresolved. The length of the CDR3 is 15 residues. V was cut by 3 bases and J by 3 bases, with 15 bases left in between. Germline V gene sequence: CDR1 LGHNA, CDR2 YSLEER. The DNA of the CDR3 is TGCGCCAGCAGCCATTCTACGAGGTTCTACTACGAGCAGTACTTC. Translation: CASSHSTRFYYEQYF.

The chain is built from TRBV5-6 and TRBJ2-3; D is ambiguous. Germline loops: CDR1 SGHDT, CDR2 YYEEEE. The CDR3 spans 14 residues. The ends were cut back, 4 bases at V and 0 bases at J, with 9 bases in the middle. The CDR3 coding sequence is TGTGCCAGCAGCCCCCCAACTAGCACAGATACGCAGTATTTT. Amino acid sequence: CASSPPTSTDTQYF.

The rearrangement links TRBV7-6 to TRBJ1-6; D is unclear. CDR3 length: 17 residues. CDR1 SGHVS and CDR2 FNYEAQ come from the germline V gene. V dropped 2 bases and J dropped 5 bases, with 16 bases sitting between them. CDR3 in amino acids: CASSLCKRVWDNSPLHF. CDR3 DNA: TGTGCCAGCAGCTTATGTAAGAGGGTTTGGGATAATTCACCCCTCCACTTT.

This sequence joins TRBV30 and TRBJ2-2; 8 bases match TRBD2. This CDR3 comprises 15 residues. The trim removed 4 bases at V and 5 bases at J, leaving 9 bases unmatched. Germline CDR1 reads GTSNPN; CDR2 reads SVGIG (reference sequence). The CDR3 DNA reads TGTGCCTGGAACCTGAAGCGGGAGCGTACCGGGGAGCTGTTTTTT. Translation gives CAWNLKRERTGELFF. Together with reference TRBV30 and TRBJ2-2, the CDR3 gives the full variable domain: SQTIHQWPATLVQPVGSPLSLECTVEGTSNPNLYWYRQAAGRGLQLLFYSVGIGQISSEVPQNLSASRPQDRQFILSSKKLLLSDSGFYLCAWNLKRERTGELFFGEGSRLTVL.

The CDR3 loop reads CASSQPRSGEQFF. CDR3 bases: TGCGCCAGCAGCCAACCCCGGTCCGGTGAGCAGTTCTTC. The rearrangement joins TRBV4-1 to TRBJ2-1; D is unresolved. Trimming took 2 bases from V and 9 from J, leaving 11 bases between them. Germline V lookup: CDR1 MGHRA, CDR2 YSYEKL. The CDR3 sequence is 13 residues long.

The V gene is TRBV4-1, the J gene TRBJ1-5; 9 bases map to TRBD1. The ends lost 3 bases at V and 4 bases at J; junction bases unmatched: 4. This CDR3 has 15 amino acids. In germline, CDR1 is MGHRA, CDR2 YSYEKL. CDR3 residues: CASSHADRGNQPQHF. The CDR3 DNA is TGCGCCAGCAGCCATGCAGACAGGGGGAATCAGCCCCAGCATTTT.

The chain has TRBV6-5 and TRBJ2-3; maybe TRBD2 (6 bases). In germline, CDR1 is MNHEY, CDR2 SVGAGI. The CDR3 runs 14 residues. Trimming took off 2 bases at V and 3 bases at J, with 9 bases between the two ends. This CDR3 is CASSYASATDTQYF. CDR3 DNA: TGTGCCAGCAGTTACGCTAGCGCTACAGATACGCAGTATTTT.

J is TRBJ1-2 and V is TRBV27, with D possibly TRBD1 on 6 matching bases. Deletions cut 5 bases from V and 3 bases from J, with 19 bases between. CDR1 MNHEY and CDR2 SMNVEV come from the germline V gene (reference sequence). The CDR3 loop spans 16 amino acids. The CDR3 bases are TGTGCCAGCAGTCCGCGCAGCGGGGGGCGTCACTATGGCTACACCTTC. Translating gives CASSPRSGGRHYGYTF.

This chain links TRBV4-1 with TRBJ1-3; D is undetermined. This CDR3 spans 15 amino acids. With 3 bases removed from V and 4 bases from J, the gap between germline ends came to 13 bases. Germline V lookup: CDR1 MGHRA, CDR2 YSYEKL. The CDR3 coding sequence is TGCGCCAGCAGCCAGCCGCGCGCAAGAGGAAACACCATATATTTT. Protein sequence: CASSQPRARGNTIYF.

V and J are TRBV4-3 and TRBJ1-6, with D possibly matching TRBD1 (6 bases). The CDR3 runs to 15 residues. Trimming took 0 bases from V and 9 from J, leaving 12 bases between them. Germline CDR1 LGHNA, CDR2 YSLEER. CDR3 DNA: TGCGCCAGCAGCCAAGATTTACAGGGTAGTTCACCCCTCCACTTT. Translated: CASSQDLQGSSPLHF.

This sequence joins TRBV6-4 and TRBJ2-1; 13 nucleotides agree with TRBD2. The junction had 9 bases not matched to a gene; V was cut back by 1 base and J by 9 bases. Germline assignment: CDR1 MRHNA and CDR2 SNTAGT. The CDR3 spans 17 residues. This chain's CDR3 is CASSDYQTSGRAGEQFF. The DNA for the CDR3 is TGTGCCAGCAGTGACTACCAAACTAGCGGGAGGGCCGGTGAGCAGTTCTTC.

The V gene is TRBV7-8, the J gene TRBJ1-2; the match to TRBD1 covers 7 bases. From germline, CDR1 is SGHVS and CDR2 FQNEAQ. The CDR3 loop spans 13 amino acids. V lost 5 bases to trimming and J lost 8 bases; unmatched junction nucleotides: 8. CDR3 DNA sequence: TGTGCCAGCAGCCCCGGACAGGTCTGGGGCTACACCTTC. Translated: CASSPGQVWGYTF. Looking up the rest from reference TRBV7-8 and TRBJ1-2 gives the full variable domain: GAGVSQSPRYKVAKRGQDVALRCDPISGHVSLFWYQQALGQGPEFLTYFQNEAQLDKSGLPSDRFFAERPEGSVSTLKIQRTQQEDSAVYLCASSPGQVWGYTFGSGTRLTVV.

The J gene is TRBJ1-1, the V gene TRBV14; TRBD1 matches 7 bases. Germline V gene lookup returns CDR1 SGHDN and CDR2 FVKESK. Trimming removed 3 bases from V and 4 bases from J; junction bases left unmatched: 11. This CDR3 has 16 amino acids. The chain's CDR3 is CASSHTGTALRTEAFF. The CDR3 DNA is TGTGCCAGCAGCCACACCGGGACAGCGCTGCGCACTGAAGCTTTCTTT.

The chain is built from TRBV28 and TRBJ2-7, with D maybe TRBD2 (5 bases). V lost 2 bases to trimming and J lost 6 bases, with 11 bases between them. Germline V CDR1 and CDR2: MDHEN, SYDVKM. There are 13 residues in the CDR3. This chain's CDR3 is CASSLGGQLEQYF. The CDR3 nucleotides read TGTGCCAGCAGTTTAGGCGGGCAGCTCGAGCAGTACTTC.

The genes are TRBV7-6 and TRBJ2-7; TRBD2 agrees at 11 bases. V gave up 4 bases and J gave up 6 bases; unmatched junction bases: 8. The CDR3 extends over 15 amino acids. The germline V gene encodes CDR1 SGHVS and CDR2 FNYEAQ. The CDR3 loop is CASSSIAGGPAEQYF. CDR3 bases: TGTGCCAGCAGCTCTATAGCGGGAGGGCCGGCCGAGCAGTACTTC. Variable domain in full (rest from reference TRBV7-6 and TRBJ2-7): GAGVSQSPRYKVTKRGQDVALRCDPISGHVSLYWYRQALGQGPEFLTYFNYEAQQDKSGLPNDRFSAERPEGSISTLTIQRTEQRDSAMYRCASSSIAGGPAEQYFGPGTRLTVT.